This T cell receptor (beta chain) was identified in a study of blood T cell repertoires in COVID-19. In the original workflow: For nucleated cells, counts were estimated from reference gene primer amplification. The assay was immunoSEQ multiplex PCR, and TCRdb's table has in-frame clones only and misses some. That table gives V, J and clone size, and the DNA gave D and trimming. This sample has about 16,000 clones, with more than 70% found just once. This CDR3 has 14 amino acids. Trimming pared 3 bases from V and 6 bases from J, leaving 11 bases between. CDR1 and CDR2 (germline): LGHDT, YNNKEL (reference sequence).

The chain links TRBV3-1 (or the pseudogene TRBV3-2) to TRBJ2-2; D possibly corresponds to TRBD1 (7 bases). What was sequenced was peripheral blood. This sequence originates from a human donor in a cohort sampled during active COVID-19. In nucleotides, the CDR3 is TGTGCCAGCAGCCAGGGCAGGGGGGCCGGGGAGCTGTTTTTT. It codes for CASSQGRGAGELFF.